What follows is one T cell receptor beta chain and its context. Enrolled during active infection, Seattle patients were then followed longitudinally. Methods used by the authors: Amplified reference gene primers provided the basis for estimating nucleated cell counts. The repertoire was sequenced with immunoSEQ multiplex PCR; TCRdb's copy has only in-frame clones and lacks some. The V and J calls and the clone size are those of that table, but D and trimming were determined from the DNA. The table lists more than 350,000 clones, 89% of them singletons, with approximately 3% in the top ten. These data are taken from a study of blood T cell repertoires in COVID-19. Study-level background: Sample material is recorded as cDNA or gDNA derived from T cells, B-cell-depleted T cells, or PBMCs.

Germline V gives CDR1 LNHDA, CDR2 SQIVND (reference sequence). The CDR3 runs 17 residues. The V end lost 3 bases, the J end lost 0 bases, and 18 bases lay between the germline ends. The chain recombines TRBV19 with TRBJ2-7, with D possibly TRBD2 on 5 matching bases. Material for sequencing was peripheral blood. The receptor was isolated from a woman aged 25-40 years with COVID-19, enrolled during active disease. The CDR3: CASSIRTRGSSSYEQYF. The CDR3 DNA reads TGTGCCAGTAGTATTAGGACTCGCGGCTCGAGCTCCTACGAGCAGTACTTC.